The entry that follows covers one T cell receptor beta chain sequence. Looked up from germline, CDR1 is SNHLY and CDR2 is FYNNEI. This CDR3 is built from 15 residues. The ends lost 7 bases at V and 3 bases at J; junction bases unmatched: 8. Seattle patients were enrolled during active infection and followed longitudinally. Libraries were prepared by immunoSEQ multiplex PCR; TCRdb keeps only in-frame clonotypes and omits some of them. The table lists 250,000 to 300,000 clones, approximately 91% of them singletons. This sample stems from a study of blood T cell repertoires in COVID-19. Across the whole study: T cells, B-cell-depleted T cells, or PBMCs supplied cDNA or gDNA.

The rearrangement joins TRBV2 to TRBJ1-5; 8 nucleotides agree with TRBD1. This TCR came from a woman in her 30s with COVID-19, enrolled during active disease. The sample was peripheral blood. CDR3 DNA sequence: TGTGCCAGCACCTTAGAGACAGGGGTCAATCAGCCCCAGCATTTT. This codes for CASTLETGVNQPQHF.